These 3 T cell receptor beta chains share one sample of origin, sequenced in a study of T cell changes during pregnancy in multiple sclerosis. The assay was immunoSEQ multiplex PCR, and TCRdb's table has in-frame clones only and misses some. The sample has about 70,000 clones; around nine tenths are singletons. The sequencing used CD4+ T cells from peripheral blood mononuclear cells, collected after pregnancy. These receptors were collected from a female donor with multiple sclerosis, enrolled in a pregnancy study.

The CDR3 region is CASSSFTGTSAYEQYF. The CDR3 DNA sequence: TGTGCCAGCAGCTCTTTTACCGGGACTAGCGCCTACGAGCAGTACTTC. The rearrangement uses TRBV7-9 and TRBJ2-7; 10 nucleotides match TRBD2. The CDR3 contains 16 residues. Trimming at V came to 4 bases and at J to 2 bases, leaving 8 bases not matched to a gene. The germline V gene encodes CDR1 SEHNR and CDR2 FQNEAQ (reference sequence).

The chain recombines TRBV5-4 with TRBJ2-7; unclear D gene. Germline CDR1 and CDR2: SGHNT and YYREEE (reference sequence). This CDR3 has 16 amino acids. The V end was cut by 4 bases, the J end by 3 bases, with 20 bases between. CDR3 sequence: CASSQDPEPMGYEQYF. The CDR3 DNA sequence: TGTGCCAGCAGCCAGGATCCAGAACCCATGGGCTACGAGCAGTACTTC.

The chain links TRBV5-6 to TRBJ1-6; the D gene is possibly TRBD1 (6 bases). The CDR3 is 15 amino acids. In germline, CDR1 is SGHDT, CDR2 YYEEEE. Trimming took 3 bases from V and 7 from J, leaving 14 bases between them. CDR3 protein: CASSSWTEQNSPLHF. The CDR3 DNA reads as TGTGCCAGCAGCTCATGGACAGAGCAAAATTCACCCCTCCACTTT.